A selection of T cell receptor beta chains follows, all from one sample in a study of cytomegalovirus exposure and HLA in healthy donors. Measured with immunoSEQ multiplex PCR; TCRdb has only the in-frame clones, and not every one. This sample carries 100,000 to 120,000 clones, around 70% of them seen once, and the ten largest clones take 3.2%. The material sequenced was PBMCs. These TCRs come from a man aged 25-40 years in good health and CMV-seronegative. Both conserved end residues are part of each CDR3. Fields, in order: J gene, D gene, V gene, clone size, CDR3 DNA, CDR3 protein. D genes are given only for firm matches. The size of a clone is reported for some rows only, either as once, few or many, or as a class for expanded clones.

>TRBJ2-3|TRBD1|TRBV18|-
TGTGCCAGCTCACCAGGGACAGGGTATGCAGATACGCAGTATTTT
CASSPGTGYADTQYF
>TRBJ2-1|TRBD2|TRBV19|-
TGTGCCAGTAGGGGACTAGCGGGCCCCCTTTCCTACAATGAGCAGTTCTTC
CASRGLAGPLSYNEQFF
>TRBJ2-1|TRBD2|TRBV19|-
TGTGCCAGTAGTATAGATCGAGCGGCTAGCGGGAGGGTAGAGCAGTTCTTC
CASSIDRAASGRVEQFF
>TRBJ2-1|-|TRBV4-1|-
TGCGCCAGCAGCCAAGCTGGGGGGAACAATGAGCAGTTCTTC
CASSQAGGNNEQFF
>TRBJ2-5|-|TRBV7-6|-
TGTGCCAGCAGCTTATTCCAGCCCGGGGAGACCCAGTACTTC
CASSLFQPGETQYF
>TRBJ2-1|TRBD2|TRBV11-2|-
TGTGCCAGCAGCTTAGTGCTAGCGGGAGGTCTGGGCGATGAGCAGTTCTTC
CASSLVLAGGLGDEQFF
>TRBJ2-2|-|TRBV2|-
TGTGCCAGCACCCTAGAGTCTAGTCCCGGGGAGCTGTTTTTT
CASTLESSPGELFF
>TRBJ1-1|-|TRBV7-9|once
TGTGCCAGCAGCTTAAGGGGATTGAACACTGAAGCTTTCTTT
CASSLRGLNTEAFF
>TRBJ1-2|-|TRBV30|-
TGTGCCTGGAGAAAAACAGGGACCTATGGCTACACCTTC
CAWRKTGTYGYTF
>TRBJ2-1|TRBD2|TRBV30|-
TGTGCCTGGAGTGTATCCGCGGGAGGGGTAGGTGAGCAGTTCTTC
CAWSVSAGGVGEQFF
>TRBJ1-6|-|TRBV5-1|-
TGCGCCAGCAGCCCGCAGGGGAGCTCCTATAATTCACCCCTCCACTTT
CASSPQGSSYNSPLHF
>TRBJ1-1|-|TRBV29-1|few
TGCAGCGTCCATACAGGGAGGGGCACTGAAGCTTTCTTT
CSVHTGRGTEAFF
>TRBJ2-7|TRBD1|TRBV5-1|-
TGCGCCAGCAACTTTAGGACAGGGGGCGCCTACGAGCAGTACTTC
CASNFRTGGAYEQYF
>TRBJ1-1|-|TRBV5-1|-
TGCGCCAGCAGCTTGACGGGGGGCCTCGGCACTGAAGCTTTCTTT
CASSLTGGLGTEAFF
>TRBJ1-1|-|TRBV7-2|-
TGTGCCAGCAGTTATGAGAGATACACTGAAGCTTTCTTT
CASSYERYTEAFF
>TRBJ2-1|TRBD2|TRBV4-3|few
TGCGCCAGCAGCCAGGAACTAGCGGGAGGGCCTGGTGAGCAGTTCTTC
CASSQELAGGPGEQFF
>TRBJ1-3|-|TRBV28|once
TGTGCCAGCAGTTTACGGGGGAACGGAAACACCATATATTTT
CASSLRGNGNTIYF
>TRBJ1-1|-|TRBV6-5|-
TGTGCCAGCAGTTACTCATCGGGGGGTCGGACTGAAGCTTTCTTT
CASSYSSGGRTEAFF
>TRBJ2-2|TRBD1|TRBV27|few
TGTGCCAGCAGCCCGCTACAGGGGGCAGGGACCGGGGAGCTGTTTTTT
CASSPLQGAGTGELFF
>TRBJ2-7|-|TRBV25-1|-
TGTGCCAGCAGCCGCTACTCCTACGAGCAGTACTTC
CASSRYSYEQYF
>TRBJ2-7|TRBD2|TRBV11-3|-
TGTGCCAGCAGCTTAGGCGTAGCGGGAGGTTACGAGCAGTACTTC
CASSLGVAGGYEQYF
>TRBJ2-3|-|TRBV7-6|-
TGTGCCAGCAGCCCAGGCCGGGGAATTTCCACAGATACGCAGTATTTT
CASSPGRGISTDTQYF
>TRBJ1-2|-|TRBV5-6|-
TGTGCCAGCAGCCCTTGGGAGAGTGTTCGTGGCTACACCTTC
CASSPWESVRGYTF
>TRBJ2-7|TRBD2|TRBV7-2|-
TGTGCCAGCAGCTTAAGGACTAGCGGGAGTCGGTACGAGCAGTACTTC
CASSLRTSGSRYEQYF
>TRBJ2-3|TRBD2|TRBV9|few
TGTGCCAGCAGCGCGGGACTAGCGGGAGGAATGGGTACGCAGTATTTT
CASSAGLAGGMGTQYF
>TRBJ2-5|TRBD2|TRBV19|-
TGTGCCAGTAGTATATCCCCCGGGAGGGGGGGAGAGCAGTACTTC
CASSISPGRGGEQYF
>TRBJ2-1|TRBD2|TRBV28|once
TGTGCCAGCAGCCCCCGACTAGCGGGAACTGAGCAGTTCTTC
CASSPRLAGTEQFF
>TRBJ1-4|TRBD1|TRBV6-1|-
TGTGCCAGCAGGGAAGGACAGGGGCCCCCTAATGAAAAACTGTTTTTT
CASREGQGPPNEKLFF
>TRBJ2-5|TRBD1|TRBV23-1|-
TGCGCCAGCAGTCAACAGTTCACAGGGGATAGAAGGGAGACCCAGTACTTC
CASSQQFTGDRRETQYF
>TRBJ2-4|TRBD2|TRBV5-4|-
TGTGCCAGCAGCTTGGAACCAGCGGGAGTAAAAAACATTCAGTACTTC
CASSLEPAGVKNIQYF
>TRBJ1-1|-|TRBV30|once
TGTGCCTGGACCCCAGGACAGTACACTGAAGCTTTCTTT
CAWTPGQYTEAFF
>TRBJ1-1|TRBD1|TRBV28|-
TGTGCCAGCAGTTCCTACCCACGGACAGGCGTAGCTTTCTTT
CASSSYPRTGVAFF
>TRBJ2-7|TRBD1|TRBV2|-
TGTGCCAGCAGTGACACAGGGGTTAGCTCCTACGAGCAGTACTTC
CASSDTGVSSYEQYF
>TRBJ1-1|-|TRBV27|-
TGTGCCAGCAGCGAGGGGACGGCGGGGACTGAAGCTTTCTTT
CASSEGTAGTEAFF
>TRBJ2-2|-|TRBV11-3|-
TGTGCCAGCAGCTTAGTGGGGCGTCTAGGGGGACCCACCGGGGAGCTGTTTTTT
CASSLVGRLGGPTGELFF
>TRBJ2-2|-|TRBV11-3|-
TGTGCCAGCAGCCCCAGGCGGGCCAACGGGGAGCTGTTTTTT
CASSPRRANGELFF
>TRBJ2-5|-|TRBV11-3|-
TGTGCCAGCTCAGAGGGATCAGAGACCCAGTACTTC
CASSEGSETQYF
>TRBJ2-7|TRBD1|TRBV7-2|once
TGTGCCAGCAGCTTAGGACAGGGGTGGAACGAGCAGTACTTC
CASSLGQGWNEQYF
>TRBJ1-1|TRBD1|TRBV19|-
TGTGCCAGTAGTGCACGGGACAGGATGAACACTGAAGCTTTCTTT
CASSARDRMNTEAFF
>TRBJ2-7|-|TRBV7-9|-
TGTTCCAGCAGCTTAGGAGGGAGACTCCCTGACTACGAGCAGTACTTC
CSSSLGGRLPDYEQYF
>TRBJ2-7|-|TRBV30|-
TGTGCCTGGAACCAGGGGAAGTACGAGCAGTACTTC
CAWNQGKYEQYF
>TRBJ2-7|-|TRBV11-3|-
TGTGCCAGCAGCTTAGGAACAGGTTACGAGCAGTACTTC
CASSLGTGYEQYF